This TCR beta chain was profiled in a study of cytomegalovirus exposure and HLA in healthy donors. Study-wide findings and caveats: With later analysis, a missense DCLRE1C variant became linked to TCR beta V- and J-gene trimming. The study recorded 160 or so TCR beta chains that were cytomegalovirus-associated. Later work associated fewer than 20,000 TCR beta sequences with HLA alleles at 0.05 false discovery rate. A classifier reportedly called cytomegalovirus status with high sensitivity and specificity.

Primers for the PCR totalled 60 Vbeta and 13 Jbeta. Assay used: immunoSEQ multiplex PCR; TCRdb lists only in-frame clones, some missing. The sample has some 80,000 clones, around 10% seen once. Germline CDR1 reads GTSNPN; CDR2 reads SVGIG (reference sequence). V lost 1 base and J lost 9; bases outside the gene matches: 7. This CDR3 spans 15 amino acids. Notes on this clone: Its target is not known.

The TCR was taken from a man aged 60 to 75 in good health and CMV-seropositive. Sequenced: PBMCs. The chain couples TRBV30 to TRBJ1-6; 9 bases fit TRBD1. Here the CDR3 DNA reads TGTGCCTGGAGTGCAAGGGACAGGGCTAGTTCACCCCTCCACTTT. It is translated as CAWSARDRASSPLHF.